This TCR beta chain was captured by sequencing in a study of blood T cells in healthy people across ages. A J-beta primer mix and a sample-barcoded 5' primer were used in a second PCR of about 7 to 12 cycles. TCRdb fed the 5' RACE reads into MiXCR, producing one record per CDR3 protein. Among about 1.5 million distinct CDR3 sequences listed, about 42% were seen once. Germline V CDR1 and CDR2: GTSNPN, SVGIG (reference sequence). V was clipped by 1 base and J by 6 bases, with 16 bases between them. The CDR3 totals 15 residues. The chain uses TRBV30 and TRBJ1-5; a weak D match, TRBD1 (6 bases). The sequence was obtained from a woman in her late teens or twenties in good health. The sequencing sample was made of blood. CDR3 region: CAWSAGWQGIQPQHF. In nucleotides, the CDR3 is TGTGCCTGGAGTGCAGGTTGGCAGGGGATTCAGCCCCAGCATTTT.